This T cell receptor beta chain comes out of a study of T cells in Graves' hyperthyroidism and ophthalmopathy (dated 2019 in TCRdb). About the study as a whole: To identify TCR V-J signatures that set the groups apart, the researchers used a discovery cohort of 100 or so patients, made up of fewer than 50 with Graves' ophthalmopathy and about 60 with stable Graves' hyperthyroidism. TCR Vbeta CDR3 sequencing of approximately 140 peripheral blood samples (over 40 ophthalmopathy, some 75 hyperthyroidism and roughly 17 progressor patients) is reported in the paper. Whether ophthalmopathy could be predicted prospectively was tested in an independent validation cohort made up of approximately 19 hyperthyroidism patients plus 17 patients who later progressed to ophthalmopathy. Following sampling, methimazole starting at 30 mg daily was given to hyperthyroidism patients, and high-dose intravenous methylprednisolone was given to ophthalmopathy patients. The approximately 100 discovery patients were randomly divided into training and test sets at a 7:3 ratio. In addition, the study compared T-cell repertoires in thyroid tissue and in blood from over 5 Graves' hyperthyroidism patients.

V lost 5 bases and J lost 4 bases; the stretch between them is 17 bases long. The germline V gene gives CDR1 as SGHAT and CDR2 as FQNNGV. There are 15 amino acids in the CDR3, from cysteine to phenylalanine inclusive. Solely the CDR3 DNA is kept, with 45 bases framed from the first base. Amplification of TCR beta CDR3 regions was carried out from RNA transcripts. The first round of RT-PCR for the TCR CDR3 was performed with the HTBI primer set and the Qiagen OneStep RT-PCR kit. A second multiplex PCR round built the libraries, followed by size selection and purification. The libraries were sequenced on an Illumina HiSeq2000 using paired-end 100 bp reads. Processing in the source paper ran as follows. SOAPnuke was used to process the raw data, throwing out any read that contained adapters or uncalled bases, had a mean Phred below 15, or lacked an exact constant-primer or identifier match. High-quality paired reads were merged with COPE v1.2.5, and unique nucleotide sequences were defined as clonotypes. MiTCR v1.1 was used to align the clonotypes against IMGT TRBV, TRBD and TRBJ reference segments. Analysis was restricted to V-J combinations with a frequency above 0.0001, which covered roughly 99% of repertoires. The TCS score was defined as F50 (clonal expansion) divided by E x V (chaos), with BLOSUM62-based TCRdist calculated between CDR3 peptides within each V-J. Welch's t-statistics and random forest reduced roughly 500 V-J features to 10 to 15, which were used in a naive Bayes classifier (R e1071). Thyroid-blood repertoire similarity was quantified with the Morisita-Horn index. The raw public reads went through TCRdb reprocessing: fastp at Q25, MiXCR clone calling, in-frame beta chains kept. Each CDR3 protein gets just one entry, which takes the most common genes and DNA from the rows behind it. What appears here as the V and J calls and clone size reflects TCRdb's work, not the paper's. For this sample the table gives about 640,000 distinct CDR3 sequences, of which approximately 42% were detected only once. The ten top clones hold approximately 7.2% of the sample.

The study excluded patients with uncontrolled infections, other autoimmune diseases, pregnancy or lactation. Diagnoses were based on clinical symptoms, serum thyroxine and TRAb, thyroid ultrasound and orbital computed tomography. Total RNA was extracted with Trizol reagent, and quality was checked on an Agilent 2100 Bioanalyzer. Turning to this clonotype: Its antigen is unknown. One base away there is no much larger clone; base qualities are not given.

Beyond this particular receptor, the publication reports: No statistical method was used to fix the sample size in advance, and group allocation was not hidden from the investigators. Ophthalmopathy was separated from stable hyperthyroidism by a 13 V-J signature model, with just over 85% sensitivity and approximately 84% specificity obtained in cross-validation and 80%/75% obtained in testing. During validation, the model predicted progression to ophthalmopathy a median of approximately 7 months ahead of onset, with 70.59% sensitivity and 72% to 85% specificity. Most expanded thyroid clonotypes (frequency above 0.001) were also found in blood, which suggests that blood repertoires may mirror thyroid immune responses.

The sequence was obtained from an adult man with Graves' disease, either hyperthyroidism or ophthalmopathy (not recorded which). Sequenced material: peripheral blood or thyroid tissue (not recorded which). The chain joins TRBV11-2 to TRBJ2-5; no D segment can be confidently identified. The DNA sequence is TGTGCCAGCAGCCAAGACCCCAGTTCTGGAGAGACCCAGTACTTC. Its protein is CASSQDPSSGETQYF.